The T cell receptor (beta chain) described here comes from a study of T cells in Graves' hyperthyroidism and ophthalmopathy. Turning to the study itself: Peripheral blood was obtained at initial diagnosis, preceding any treatment.

Germline V CDR1 and CDR2: MNHEY, SVGEGT. With 4 bases removed from V and 1 base from J, the gap between germline ends came to 16 bases. The CDR3 extends over 16 amino acids. This clonotype has at least ten counts. Amplification of TCR beta CDR3 regions used RNA as the template. HTBI primers were the set used in a first-round RT-PCR of the TCR CDR3. One entry per CDR3 protein results from TCRdb running MiXCR on the multiplex PCR reads. The sample contains about 600,000 distinct CDR3 sequences, roughly 15% of which appear only once. This chain links TRBV6-2 or TRBV6-3 with TRBJ1-1; the D is unclear. This TCR was sampled from a woman aged 40 to 55 with Graves' ophthalmopathy. The sequenced material came from blood. CDR3 amino acids: CASSSREGIRNTEAFF. CDR3 DNA sequence: TGTGCCAGCAGTTCCCGGGAGGGCATCAGGAACACTGAAGCTTTCTTT.